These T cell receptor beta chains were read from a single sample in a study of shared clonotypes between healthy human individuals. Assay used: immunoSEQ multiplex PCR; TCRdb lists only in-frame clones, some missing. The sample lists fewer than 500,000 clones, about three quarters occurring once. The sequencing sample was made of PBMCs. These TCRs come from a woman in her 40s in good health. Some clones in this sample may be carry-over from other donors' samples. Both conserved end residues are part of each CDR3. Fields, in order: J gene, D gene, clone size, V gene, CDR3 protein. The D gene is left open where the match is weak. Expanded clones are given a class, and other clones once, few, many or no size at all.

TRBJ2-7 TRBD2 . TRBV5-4 CASSLGLAGVDEQYF
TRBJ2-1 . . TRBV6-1 CASSEARGGDFNEQFF
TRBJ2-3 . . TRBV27 CASSFWQGTDTQYF
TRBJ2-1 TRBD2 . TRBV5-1 CASSPGLAGGLYNEQFF
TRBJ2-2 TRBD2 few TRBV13 CASSLGAGGTGELFF
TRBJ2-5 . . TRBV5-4 CASSFHWGDQETQYF
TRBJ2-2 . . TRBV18 CASSRGIWAANTGELFF
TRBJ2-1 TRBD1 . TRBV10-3 CAISGTGVGNEQFF
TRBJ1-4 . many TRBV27 CASSLGGGGEKLFF
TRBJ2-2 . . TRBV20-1 CSAKGMGELFF
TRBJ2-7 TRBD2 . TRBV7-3 CASSLNPGGVEQYF